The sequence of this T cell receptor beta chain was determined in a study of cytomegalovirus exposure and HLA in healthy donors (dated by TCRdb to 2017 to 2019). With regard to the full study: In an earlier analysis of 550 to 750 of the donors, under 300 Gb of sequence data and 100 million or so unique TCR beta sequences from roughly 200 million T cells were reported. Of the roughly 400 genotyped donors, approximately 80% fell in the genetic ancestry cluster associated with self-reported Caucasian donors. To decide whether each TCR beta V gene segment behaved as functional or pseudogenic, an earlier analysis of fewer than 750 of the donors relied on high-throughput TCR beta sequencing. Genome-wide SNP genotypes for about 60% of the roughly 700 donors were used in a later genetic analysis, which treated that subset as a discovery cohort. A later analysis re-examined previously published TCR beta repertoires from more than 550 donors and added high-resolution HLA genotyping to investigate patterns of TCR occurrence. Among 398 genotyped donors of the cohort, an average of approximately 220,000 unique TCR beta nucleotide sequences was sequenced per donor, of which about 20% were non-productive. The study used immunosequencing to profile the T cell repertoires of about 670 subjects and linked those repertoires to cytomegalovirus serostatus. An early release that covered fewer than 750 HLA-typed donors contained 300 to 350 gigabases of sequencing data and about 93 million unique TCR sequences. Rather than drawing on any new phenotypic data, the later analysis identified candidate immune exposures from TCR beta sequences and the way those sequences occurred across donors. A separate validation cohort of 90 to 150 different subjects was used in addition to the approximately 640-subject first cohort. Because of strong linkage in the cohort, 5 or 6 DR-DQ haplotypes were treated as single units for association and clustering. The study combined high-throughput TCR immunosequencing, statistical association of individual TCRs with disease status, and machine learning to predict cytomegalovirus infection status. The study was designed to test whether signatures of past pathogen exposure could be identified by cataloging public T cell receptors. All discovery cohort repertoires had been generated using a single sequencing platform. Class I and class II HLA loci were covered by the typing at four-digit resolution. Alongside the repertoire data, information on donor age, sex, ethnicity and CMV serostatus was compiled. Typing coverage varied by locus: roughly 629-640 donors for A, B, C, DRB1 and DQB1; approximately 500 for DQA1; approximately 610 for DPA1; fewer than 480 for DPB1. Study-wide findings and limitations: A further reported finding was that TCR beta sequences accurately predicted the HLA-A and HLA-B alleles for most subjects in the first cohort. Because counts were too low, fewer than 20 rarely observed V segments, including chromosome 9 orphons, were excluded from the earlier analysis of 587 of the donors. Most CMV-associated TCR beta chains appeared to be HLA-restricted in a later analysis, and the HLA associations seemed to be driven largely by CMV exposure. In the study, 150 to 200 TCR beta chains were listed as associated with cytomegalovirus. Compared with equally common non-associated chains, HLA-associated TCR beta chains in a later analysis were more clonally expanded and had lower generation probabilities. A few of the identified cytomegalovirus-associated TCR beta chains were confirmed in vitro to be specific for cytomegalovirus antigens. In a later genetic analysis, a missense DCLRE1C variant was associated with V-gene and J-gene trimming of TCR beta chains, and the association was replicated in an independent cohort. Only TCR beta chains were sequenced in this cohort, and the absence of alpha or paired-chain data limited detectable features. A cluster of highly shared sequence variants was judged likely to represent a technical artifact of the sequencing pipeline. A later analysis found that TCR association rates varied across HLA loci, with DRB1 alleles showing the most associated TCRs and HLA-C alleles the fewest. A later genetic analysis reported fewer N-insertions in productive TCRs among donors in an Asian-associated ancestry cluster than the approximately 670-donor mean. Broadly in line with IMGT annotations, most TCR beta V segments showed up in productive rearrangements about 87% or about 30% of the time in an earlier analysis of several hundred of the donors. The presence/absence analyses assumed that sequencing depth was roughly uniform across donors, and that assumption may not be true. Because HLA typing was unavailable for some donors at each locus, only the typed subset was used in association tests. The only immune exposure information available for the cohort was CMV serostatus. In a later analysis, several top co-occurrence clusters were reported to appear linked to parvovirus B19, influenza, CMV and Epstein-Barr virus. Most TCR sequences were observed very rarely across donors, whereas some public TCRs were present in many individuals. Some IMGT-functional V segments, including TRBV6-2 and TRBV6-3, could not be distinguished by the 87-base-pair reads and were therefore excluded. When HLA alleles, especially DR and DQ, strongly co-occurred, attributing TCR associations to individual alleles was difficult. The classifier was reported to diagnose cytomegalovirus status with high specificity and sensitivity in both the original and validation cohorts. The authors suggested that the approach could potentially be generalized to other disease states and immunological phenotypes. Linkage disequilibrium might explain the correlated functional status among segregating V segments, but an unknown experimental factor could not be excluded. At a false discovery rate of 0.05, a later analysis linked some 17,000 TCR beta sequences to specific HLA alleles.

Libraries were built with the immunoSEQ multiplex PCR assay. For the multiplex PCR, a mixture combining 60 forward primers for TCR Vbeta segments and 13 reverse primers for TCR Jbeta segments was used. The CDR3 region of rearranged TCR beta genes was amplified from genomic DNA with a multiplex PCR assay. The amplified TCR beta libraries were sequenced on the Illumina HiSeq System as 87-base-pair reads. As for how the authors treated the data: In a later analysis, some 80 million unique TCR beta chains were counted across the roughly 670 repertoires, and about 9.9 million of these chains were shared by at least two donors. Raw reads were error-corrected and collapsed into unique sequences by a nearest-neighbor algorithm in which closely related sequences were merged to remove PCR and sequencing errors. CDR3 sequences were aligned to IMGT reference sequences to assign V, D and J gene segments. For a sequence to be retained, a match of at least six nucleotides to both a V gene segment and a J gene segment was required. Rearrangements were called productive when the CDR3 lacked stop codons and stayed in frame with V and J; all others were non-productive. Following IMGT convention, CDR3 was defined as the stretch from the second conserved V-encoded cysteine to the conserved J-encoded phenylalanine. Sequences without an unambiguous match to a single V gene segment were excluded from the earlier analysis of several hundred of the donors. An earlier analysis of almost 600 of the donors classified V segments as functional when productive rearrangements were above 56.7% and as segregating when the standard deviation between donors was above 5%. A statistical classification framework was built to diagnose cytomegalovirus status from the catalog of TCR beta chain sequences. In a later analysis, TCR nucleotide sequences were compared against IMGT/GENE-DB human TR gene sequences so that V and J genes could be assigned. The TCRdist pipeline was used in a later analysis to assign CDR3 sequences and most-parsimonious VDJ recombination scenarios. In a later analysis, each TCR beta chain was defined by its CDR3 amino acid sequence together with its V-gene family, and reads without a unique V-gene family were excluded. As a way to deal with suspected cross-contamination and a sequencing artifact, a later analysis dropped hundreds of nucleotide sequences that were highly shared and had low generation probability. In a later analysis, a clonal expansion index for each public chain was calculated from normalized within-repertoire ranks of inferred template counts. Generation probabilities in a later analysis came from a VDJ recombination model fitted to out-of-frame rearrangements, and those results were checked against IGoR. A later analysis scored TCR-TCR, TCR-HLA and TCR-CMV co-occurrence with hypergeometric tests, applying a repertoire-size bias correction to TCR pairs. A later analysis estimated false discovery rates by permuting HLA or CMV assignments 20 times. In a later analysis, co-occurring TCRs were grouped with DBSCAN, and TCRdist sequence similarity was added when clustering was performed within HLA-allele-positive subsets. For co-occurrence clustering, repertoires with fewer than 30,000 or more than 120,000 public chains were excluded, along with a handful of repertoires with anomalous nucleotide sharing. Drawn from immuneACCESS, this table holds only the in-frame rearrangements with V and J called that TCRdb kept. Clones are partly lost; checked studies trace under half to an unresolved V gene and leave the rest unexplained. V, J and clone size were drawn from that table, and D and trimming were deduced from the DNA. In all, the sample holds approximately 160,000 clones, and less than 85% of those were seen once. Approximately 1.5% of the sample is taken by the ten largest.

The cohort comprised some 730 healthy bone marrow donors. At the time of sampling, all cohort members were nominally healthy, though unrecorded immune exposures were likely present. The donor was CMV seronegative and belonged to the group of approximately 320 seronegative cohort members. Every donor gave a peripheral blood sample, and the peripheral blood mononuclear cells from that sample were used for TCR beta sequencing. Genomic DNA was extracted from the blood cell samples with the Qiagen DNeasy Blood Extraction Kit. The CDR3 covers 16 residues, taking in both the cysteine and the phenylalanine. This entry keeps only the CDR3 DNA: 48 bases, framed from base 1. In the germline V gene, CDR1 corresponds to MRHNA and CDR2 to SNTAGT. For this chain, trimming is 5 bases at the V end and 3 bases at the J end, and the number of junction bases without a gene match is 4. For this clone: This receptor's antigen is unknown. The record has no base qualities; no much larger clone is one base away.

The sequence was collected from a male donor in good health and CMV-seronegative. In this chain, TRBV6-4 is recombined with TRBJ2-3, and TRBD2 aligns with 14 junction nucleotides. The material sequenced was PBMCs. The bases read TGTGCCAGCAGTTCGACTAGCGGGGGGGCTACAGATACGCAGTATTTT. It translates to CASSSTSGGATDTQYF.